This TCR beta chain came from a study of blood T cell repertoires in COVID-19. Measured with immunoSEQ multiplex PCR; TCRdb has only the in-frame clones, and not every one. The sample includes over 200,000 clones, approximately 90% of them seen just once. The sequencing input was PBMCs or T cells enriched from blood (not recorded which). The receptor was isolated from a man in his forties or fifties who had recovered from COVID-19.

Here the CDR3 DNA reads TGTGCCACCAGTGATACAGCCTCTGGGGCCAACGTCCTGACTTTC. Residues: CATSDTASGANVLTF. This rearrangement joins TRBV24-1 to TRBJ2-6; D ambiguous. Trimming took off 3 bases at V and 0 bases at J, with 5 bases between the two ends. CDR3 length: 15 residues. Germline lookup yields CDR1 KGHDR and CDR2 SFDVKD.